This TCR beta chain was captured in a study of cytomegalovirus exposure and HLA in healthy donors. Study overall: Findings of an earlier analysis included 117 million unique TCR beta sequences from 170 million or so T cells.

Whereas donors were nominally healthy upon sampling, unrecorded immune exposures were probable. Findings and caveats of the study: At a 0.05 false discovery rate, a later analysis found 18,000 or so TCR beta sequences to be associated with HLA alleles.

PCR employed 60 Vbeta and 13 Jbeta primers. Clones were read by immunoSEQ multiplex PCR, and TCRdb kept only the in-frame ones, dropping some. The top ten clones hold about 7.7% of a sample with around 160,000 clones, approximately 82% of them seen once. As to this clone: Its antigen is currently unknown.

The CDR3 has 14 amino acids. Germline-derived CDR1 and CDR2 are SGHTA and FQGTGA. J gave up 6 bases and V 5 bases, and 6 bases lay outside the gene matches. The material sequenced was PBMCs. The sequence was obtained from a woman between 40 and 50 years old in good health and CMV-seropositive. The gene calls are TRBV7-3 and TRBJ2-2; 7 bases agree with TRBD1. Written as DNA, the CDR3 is TGTGCCAGCAGCCTAGAGGGACAGTCCGGGGAGCTGTTTTTT. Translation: CASSLEGQSGELFF.